Listed here is a single T cell receptor (beta chain). In germline, CDR1 is LGHNA, CDR2 YSLEER. Trimming left V 0 bases short and J 3 bases short, with 9 bases between. This CDR3 spans 14 amino acids. The sample comes from a study of blood T cell repertoires in COVID-19. Study information: Specimens from acute and convalescent COVID-19 originated in the United States, Italy and Spain. Sources were T cells, B-cell-depleted T cells, or PBMCs; the material itself was cDNA or gDNA.

Categorization into cohorts depended on clinical history that participants reported. Exposed study participants had met a COVID-19 case within 2 weeks before entry. Repertoires were generated with immunoSEQ multiplex PCR, while TCRdb's copy carries only in-frame clones and drops some. Of 120,000 to 150,000 clones in the sample, about four fifths were seen once. The receptor comes from a woman aged 18-35 years who had been exposed to COVID-19. The sample was PBMCs or T cells enriched from blood (not recorded which). This rearrangement joins TRBV4-3 to TRBJ2-7; D may be TRBD1 (5 bases). CDR3 region: CASSQDPDSYEQYF. In nucleotides, the CDR3 is TGCGCCAGCAGCCAAGATCCCGACAGCTACGAGCAGTACTTC.